The 23 T cell receptor beta chains below all came from one sample that was sequenced in a study of T cells in Graves' hyperthyroidism and ophthalmopathy (dated by TCRdb to the late 2010s). Receptor libraries were prepared by multiplex PCR. This sample was sequenced with an Illumina HiSeq 2000. TCR beta CDR3 regions were amplified from RNA transcripts. The TCR CDR3 was subjected to a first round of RT-PCR using the HTBI primer set and the Qiagen OneStep RT-PCR kit. TCRdb handled the public reads itself, with Q25 trimming in fastp and clone calling in MiXCR, and kept productive beta chains. Identical CDR3 proteins give one entry, which carries the most common genes and DNA. This sample holds 300,000 to 450,000 distinct CDR3 sequences; 13% were observed only once. The ten largest clones capture less than 25% of the sample. The sequenced sample was blood. The receptors stem from a man aged 30 to 39 with Graves' hyperthyroidism that later progressed to Graves' ophthalmopathy.

CDR3: CASSARQGGNTIYF. Written as DNA, the CDR3 is TGTGCCAGCAGCGCAAGACAGGGGGGAAACACCATATATTTT. This chain uses TRBV7-9 with TRBJ1-3, with 8 bases lining up with TRBD1. Germline CDR1 reads SEHNR; CDR2 reads FQNEAQ (reference sequence). This CDR3 comprises 14 residues. J lost 4 bases, V lost 5 bases, and 4 bases had no gene match.

V usage is TRBV6-5 and J usage is TRBJ2-1; D ambiguous. V lost 2 bases and J lost 9, with 11 bases in between. This CDR3 spans 13 amino acids. From germline, CDR1 is MNHEY and CDR2 SVGAGI. CDR3 DNA: TGTGCCAGCAGTTACAGGTCCCCTGGTGAGCAGTTCTTC. This codes for CASSYRSPGEQFF.

V usage is TRBV12-3 or TRBV12-4 and J usage is TRBJ1-5; maybe TRBD1 (6 bases). The CDR3 is 15 residues long. The germline V and J ends were trimmed by 3 bases and 5 bases, with 14 bases remaining between them. The CDR3 sequence: CASSLSVGGHQPQHF. CDR3 DNA sequence: TGTGCCAGCAGTTTGTCCGTGGGGGGCCATCAGCCCCAGCATTTT.

The rearrangement links TRBV30 to TRBJ1-6; D is uncertain. V gave up 2 bases and J gave up 1 base, with 6 bases separating them. The germline V gene has CDR1 GTSNPN and CDR2 SVGIG (reference sequence). This CDR3 spans 14 amino acids. This CDR3 is CAWSPRSYNSPLHF. Written as DNA, the CDR3 is TGTGCCTGGAGTCCCAGGTCCTATAATTCACCCCTCCACTTT.

This clonotype was found many times. This chain connects TRBV11-2 to TRBJ2-1, with D uncertain. Germline CDR1 reads SGHAT; CDR2 reads FQNNGV. The CDR3 has 15 residues. V lost 2 bases, J lost 3 bases, and 11 bases lay in between. CDR3 in DNA: TGTGCCAGCAGCTTATGGCAGCGAAACTACAATGAGCAGTTCTTC. Its translation: CASSLWQRNYNEQFF.

With regard to this clonotype: A much bigger clone sits one base away, suggesting this may be a read error. V gene TRBV7-9 combines with J gene TRBJ2-1, with 11 bases aligning to TRBD2. The germline gives CDR1 SEHNR, CDR2 FQNEAQ (reference sequence). The CDR3 is made up of 15 amino acids. The CDR3 protein is CASSFLGLAVNGQFF. CDR3 bases: TGTGCCAGCAGCTTCTTGGGACTAGCGGTCAATGGGCAGTTCTTC.

V is TRBV5-8 and J is TRBJ2-3; 10 bases match TRBD1. This CDR3 spans 14 amino acids. J gave up 3 bases and V 4 bases, and 2 bases lay outside the gene matches. The germline CDR1 and CDR2 sequences are SGHTS and YDEGEE. The CDR3 sequence is CASSVGQGTDTQYF. CDR3 bases: TGTGCCAGCAGCGTGGGACAGGGGACAGATACGCAGTATTTT.

This chain joins TRBV19 and TRBJ1-6; D is uncertain. Trimming left V 7 bases short and J 1 base short, with 11 bases between. Germline-derived CDR1 and CDR2 are LNHDA and SQIVND (reference sequence). The CDR3 contains 15 residues. In nucleotides, the CDR3 is TGTGCCAGTACCTGGTCAGGATCCTATAATTCACCCCTCCACTTT. Translation gives CASTWSGSYNSPLHF. Supplemented by reference TRBV19 and TRBJ1-6, the full variable domain reads DGGITQSPKYLFRKEGQNVTLSCEQNLNHDAMYWYRQDPGQGLRLIYYSQIVNDFQKGDIAEGYSVSREKKESFPLTVTSAQKNPTAFYLCASTWSGSYNSPLHFGNGTRLTVT.

The chain joins TRBV9 to TRBJ1-2; 7 bases fit TRBD1. The length of the CDR3 is 15 residues. Germline trimming cut 3 bases from V and 5 bases from J; bases unmatched to any gene: 10. CDR1 SGDLS and CDR2 YYNGEE come from the germline V gene. The CDR3 DNA sequence: TGTGCCAGCAGCGCCAGACAGGGTGGGACATATGGCTACACCTTC. It codes for CASSARQGGTYGYTF.

About this clonotype: Mismatch with germline at one junction end may stem from a read error. The genes are TRBV28 and TRBJ2-5, with TRBD2 matching over 7 bases. The V gene's germline CDR1 is MDHEN and CDR2 SYDVKM. The CDR3 spans 12 residues. The CDR3 DNA reads TGTGCCAGCAATACCCTCGCGACTAGCCGAGACTTC. It codes for CASNTLATSRDF.

This clonotype appeared many times. J is TRBJ1-1 and V is TRBV28; D perhaps matches TRBD1 (5 bases). Trimming took off 4 bases at V and 1 base at J, with 10 bases between the two ends. From germline, CDR1 is MDHEN and CDR2 SYDVKM. The length of the CDR3 is 14 residues. The CDR3 sequence is CASSYGTENTEAFF. CDR3 bases: TGTGCCAGCAGTTACGGGACCGAGAACACTGAAGCTTTCTTT.

The gene calls are TRBV28 and TRBJ2-7; TRBD2 might be the D (6 bases). Trimming cost V 6 bases and J 0 bases, with 9 bases left between them. The CDR3 runs to 13 residues. CDR1 is MDHEN and CDR2 is SYDVKM in the germline V gene. The CDR3 protein is CASREGSSYEQYF. CDR3 nucleotide sequence: TGTGCCAGCAGGGAGGGTTCCTCCTACGAGCAGTACTTC.

This clonotype was counted many times. The chain employs TRBV28 and TRBJ1-2, with D maybe TRBD1 (5 bases). Trimming removed 3 bases at V and 5 bases at J, with 13 bases between. Germline V lookup: CDR1 MDHEN, CDR2 SYDVKM. The CDR3 is made up of 14 amino acids. The CDR3 nucleotides are TGTGCCAGCAGTTTGGAGTCAGGGTTATATGGCTACACCTTC. Protein: CASSLESGLYGYTF.

This clonotype was recorded many times. The chain links TRBV2 to TRBJ2-7, with 8 bases that match TRBD2. V was clipped by 8 bases and J by 4 bases; unmatched bases: 1. The CDR3 totals 11 residues. Germline CDR1 SNHLY, CDR2 FYNNEI. The CDR3 DNA follows: TGTGCCAGCCGGGAGGGGTACGAGCAGTACTTC. Residues: CASREGYEQYF.

Concerning this clonotype: A read error may produce the germline difference seen at one junction end. The J gene is TRBJ2-7, the V gene TRBV6-2 or TRBV6-3, with 10 nucleotides matching TRBD1. In germline, CDR1 is MNHEY, CDR2 SVGEGT. The CDR3 runs 14 residues. CDR3 loop: CANSYGTGAYEQYF. CDR3 nucleotide sequence: TGTGCCAACAGTTACGGGACAGGGGCCTACGAGCAGTACTTC.

This clonotype occurred many times. The gene calls are TRBV2 and TRBJ2-5, with D possibly TRBD1 on 6 matching bases. The CDR3 sequence is 14 residues long. CDR1 and CDR2 (germline): SNHLY, FYNNEI. V shed 7 bases and J shed 4 bases, with 16 bases lying between them. CDR3 amino acids: CASTLQGRRETQYF. The CDR3 DNA reads TGTGCCAGCACCCTACAGGGTCGGCGAGAGACCCAGTACTTC.

A word on this clonotype: A much larger clone differs from this one at a single base, so this may be a read error. The V gene is TRBV3-1, the J gene TRBJ1-4, with a tentative D call TRBD1 (5 bases). This CDR3 is 14 amino acids long. Germline loops: CDR1 LGHDT, CDR2 YNNKEL (reference sequence). Here the CDR3 reads CASSQEGGAEKPFF. The CDR3 region has the DNA TGTGCCAGCAGCCAAGAGGGTGGGGCTGAAAAACCGTTTTTT.

The chain is built from TRBV6-1 and TRBJ1-5, with 10 positions matching TRBD1. Germline V gives CDR1 MNHNS, CDR2 SASEGT. This CDR3 comprises 14 residues. J lost 4 bases, V lost 3 bases, and 0 bases had no gene match. This CDR3 is CASSEDRGNQPQHF. The CDR3 bases are TGTGCCAGCAGTGAGGACAGGGGGAATCAGCCCCAGCATTTT.

Ten or more counts support this clonotype. The rearrangement uses TRBV7-9 and TRBJ2-5, with 8 positions matching TRBD1. The CDR3 spans 15 residues. With 2 bases clipped from V and 2 bases from J, the junction kept 4 bases outside the gene matches. Germline V CDR1 and CDR2: SEHNR, FQNEAQ (reference sequence). CDR3 nucleotide sequence: TGTGCCAGCAGCTTAATGGGACAGGCGCAAGAGACCCAGTACTTC. Protein sequence: CASSLMGQAQETQYF. The full variable domain, with the rest looked up from reference TRBV7-9 and TRBJ2-5, is DTGVSQNPRHKITKRGQNVTFRCDPISEHNRLYWYRQTLGQGPEFLTYFQNEAQLEKSRLLSDRFSAERPKGSFSTLEIQRTEQGDSAMYLCASSLMGQAQETQYFGPGTRLLVL.

This clonotype was counted ten times or more. The V and J genes are TRBV6-2 or TRBV6-3 and TRBJ2-5, with D uncertain. Trimming pared 3 bases from V and 4 bases from J, leaving 3 bases between. This CDR3 is built from 11 residues. Germline V gives CDR1 MNHEY, CDR2 SVGEGT. The CDR3 here is CASSYRETQYF. CDR3 in DNA: TGTGCCAGCAGTTATCGAGAGACCCAGTACTTC.

The chain is built from TRBV3-1 and TRBJ2-2; tentative D call: TRBD2 (5 bases). The ends were cut back, 3 bases at V and 2 bases at J, with 10 bases in the middle. The length of the CDR3 is 15 residues. In germline, CDR1 is LGHDT, CDR2 YNNKEL (reference sequence). The CDR3: CASSQSDYNTGELFF. CDR3 sequence (DNA): TGTGCCAGCAGCCAGTCCGACTACAACACCGGGGAGCTGTTTTTT.

The CDR3 sequence is CAWAGLAGAYTGELFF. In nucleotides, the CDR3 is TGTGCCTGGGCGGGACTAGCGGGGGCGTACACCGGGGAGCTGTTTTTT. The chain couples TRBV30 to TRBJ2-2, with 14 bases aligning to TRBD2. Per the germline V gene, CDR1 is GTSNPN and CDR2 is SVGIG (reference sequence). Losses at the gene ends were 5 bases for V and 3 bases for J; bases not matched to a gene: 5. The CDR3 is made up of 16 amino acids.

The sample holds a few counts of this clonotype. The genes are TRBV29-1 and TRBJ2-1; tentatively, D is TRBD1 or TRBD2 (5 bases each). This CDR3 is 15 amino acids long. The germline V gene has CDR1 SQVTM and CDR2 ANQGSEA. Trimming cost V 3 bases and J 8 bases, with 20 bases left between them. CDR3: CSVDGAGWTYDEQFF. The CDR3 DNA follows: TGCAGCGTTGACGGGGCAGGGTGGACGTACGATGAGCAGTTCTTC.